The T cell receptor (beta chain) under discussion was sequenced for a study of regulatory T cells in long-lasting Graves disease. V was pared by 0 bases and J by 4 bases, with 13 bases between. The CDR3 has 15 amino acids. Germline V CDR1 and CDR2: SGHRS, YFSETQ. According to the study, TCR beta libraries were built with iRepertoire HTBI primers and CDR3-region Arm-PCR. MiXCR, applied by TCRdb to the multiplex PCR reads, yields one record per CDR3 protein. The sample holds under 500,000 distinct CDR3 sequences, about a sixth seen once. Time point meaning: newly diagnosed GD, antithyroid drugs for less than 3 months. From PBMCs, RNA was extracted and then used to make the TCR library. Guidelines of the American Thyroid Association were used to diagnose Graves' disease. Collection of peripheral blood (roughly 9.8 milliliters) was done using EDTA tubes. This clonotype was seen many times. These data were also filed under a second study, of T cells in Graves' hyperthyroidism and ophthalmopathy.

This receptor was taken from a woman aged 25 to 39 with Graves disease. J is TRBJ1-1 and V is TRBV5-1; tentatively, D is TRBD1 (5 bases). This specimen was peripheral blood mononuclear cells (PBMCs), taken at new diagnosis, from a patient treated with antithyroid drugs. Here the CDR3 reads CASSLAGAEGTEAFF. The CDR3 DNA reads as TGCGCCAGCAGCTTGGCTGGGGCAGAGGGCACTGAAGCTTTCTTT.